These T cell receptor beta chains were read from a single sample in a study of identifying expanded T cells in peripheral blood. The assay was immunoSEQ multiplex PCR, and TCRdb's table has in-frame clones only and misses some. This table has about 94,000 clones, 70% to 90% appearing once. Sequences were obtained from blood. The receptors stem from a person between 18 and 75 years old in good health. CDR3s include the opening cysteine and the closing phenylalanine or tryptophan. The order of the fields is D gene, V gene, J gene, clone size, CDR3 DNA, CDR3 protein. The D gene is left open where the match is weak. Some rows have no size entry. The others give once, few or many, or a class for an expanded clone.

>TRBD1|TRBV6-5|TRBJ1-2|NA
TGTGCCAGCAGTATACAGGGGGCGCAGAATGGCTACACCTTC
CASSIQGAQNGYTF
>TRBD1|TRBV30|TRBJ2-5|NA
TGTGCCTGGAGTGTACAGGGGAACCGAATCCGGGAGACCCAGTACTTC
CAWSVQGNRIRETQYF
>NA|TRBV20-1|TRBJ2-5|NA
TGCAGTGCCTCAGCCGGGGAGACCCAGTACTTC
CSASAGETQYF
>NA|TRBV9|TRBJ2-3|NA
TGTGCCAGCAGCGTAGACCAGCGGGCAGATACGCAGTATTTT
CASSVDQRADTQYF
>NA|TRBV6-1|TRBJ1-2|NA
TGTGCCAGCAGTGAAGCCATAGGCTATGGCTACACCTTC
CASSEAIGYGYTF
>NA|TRBV15|TRBJ2-3|NA
TGTGCCACCAGCAGGATCGACAGACCAGATACGCAGTATTTT
CATSRIDRPDTQYF
>NA|TRBV11-2|TRBJ2-7|NA
TGTGCCAGCAGCTTAGATTGGGCGGCATTCGAGCAGTACTTC
CASSLDWAAFEQYF
>NA|TRBV19|TRBJ2-3|NA
TGTGCCAGTAGCGACCCCGGGATCACAGATACGCAGTATTTT
CASSDPGITDTQYF
>NA|TRBV18|TRBJ2-7|once
TGTGCCAGCTCACGAGGACAGACATACGAGCAGTACTTC
CASSRGQTYEQYF
>NA|TRBV28|TRBJ1-3|NA
TGTGCCAGCAGGGGAACGGCCCTGTCAGGAAACACCATATATTTT
CASRGTALSGNTIYF
>NA|TRBV4-2|TRBJ1-2|NA
TGTGCCAGCAGCCAAGATTGGACGGGAATTATACATTACACCTTC
CASSQDWTGIIHYTF
>TRBD1|TRBV2|TRBJ1-2|NA
TGTGCCAGCAGGCCCCGACAGGGTAACTATGGCTACACCTTC
CASRPRQGNYGYTF
>NA|TRBV2|TRBJ1-2|NA
TGTGCCAGCAGTGACTCTACAGGACAAGTGCGGGGCTACACCTTC
CASSDSTGQVRGYTF
>NA|TRBV11-2|TRBJ2-7|NA
TGTGCCAGCAGCTTAATCCACGAGCAGTACTTC
CASSLIHEQYF
>NA|TRBV5-1|TRBJ2-7|NA
TGCGCCAGCAGCTTCGGTGCAGGGATCTCGGGGGAGCAGTACTTC
CASSFGAGISGEQYF
>NA|TRBV30|TRBJ1-1|NA
TGTGCCTGGAGTGACTTACGGGGAAACACTGAAGCTTTCTTT
CAWSDLRGNTEAFF
>NA|TRBV5-6|TRBJ2-5|NA
TGTGCCAGCAGCCCCCCGCGGACGCAAGAGACCCAGTACTTC
CASSPPRTQETQYF
>NA|TRBV10-3|TRBJ1-2|once
TGTGCCATCAGTGAGTCTCGTATGGGACTTAACTATGGCTACACCTTC
CAISESRMGLNYGYTF
>NA|TRBV5-5|TRBJ1-1|NA
TGTGCCAGCAGCTTGGGGGCACTGGGTACTGAAGCTTTCTTT
CASSLGALGTEAFF
>NA|TRBV6-1|TRBJ1-2|NA
TGTGCCAGCAGTCAAAAGGCCGGGGGCGACTATGGCTACACCTTC
CASSQKAGGDYGYTF
>NA|TRBV7-8|TRBJ2-1|NA
TGTGCCAGCAGCTTGTCCTGGGACGATGAGCAGTTCTTC
CASSLSWDDEQFF
>NA|TRBV11-3|TRBJ2-3|NA
TGTGCCAGCAGCTTACTGGGGGTTTCTAAAGATACGCAGTATTTT
CASSLLGVSKDTQYF
>TRBD2|TRBV13|TRBJ2-2|NA
TGTGCCAGCAGCGGCCGGGACTATCCGAACACCGGGGAGCTGTTTTTT
CASSGRDYPNTGELFF
>TRBD1|TRBV30|TRBJ2-2|NA
TGTGCCGCAGTCAGGGGGTACACCGGGGAGCTGTTTTTT
CAAVRGYTGELFF
>NA|TRBV14|TRBJ2-1|NA
TGTGCCAGCAGCCAAGATGACCAGAGTTCCTACAATGAGCAGTTCTTC
CASSQDDQSSYNEQFF
>NA|TRBV27|TRBJ1-1|NA
TGTGCCAGCAGTTACAATGGACGGTACACTGAAGCTTTCTTT
CASSYNGRYTEAFF
>NA|TRBV20-1|TRBJ1-4|NA
TGCAGCACCGATACCAATGAAAAACTGTTTTTT
CSTDTNEKLFF
>NA|TRBV6-1|TRBJ2-1|NA
TGTGCCAGCAGTGTCCGGGGGAGCTCCTACAATGAGCAGTTCTTC
CASSVRGSSYNEQFF
>NA|TRBV11-3|TRBJ1-1|NA
TGTGCCAGCAGGTTGGCAGGGAACACTGAAGCTTTCTTT
CASRLAGNTEAFF
>TRBD2|TRBV18|TRBJ2-3|once
TGTGCCAGCTCACCAAAACTAGCGGGAGTGGGAGATACGCAGTATTTT
CASSPKLAGVGDTQYF
>NA|TRBV11-2|TRBJ1-2|NA
TGTGCCAGCAGCCCGGGTTTTGTCAGGTCTAACTATGGCTACACCTTC
CASSPGFVRSNYGYTF
>NA|TRBV5-4|TRBJ1-1|NA
TGTGCCAGCAGCTTGGCCAGTACCGGCTTGAACACTGAAGCTTTCTTT
CASSLASTGLNTEAFF
>NA|TRBV21-1|TRBJ1-5|NA
TGTGCCAGCAGCAATCCCGCCGGGACAGGGGACCCATGCTATAGCAATCAGCCCCAGCATTTT
CASSNPAGTGDPCYSNQPQHF
>NA|TRBV27|TRBJ1-6|NA
TGTGCCAGCAGTTTAGATCCCATCGGGATTTCACCCCTCCACTTT
CASSLDPIGISPLHF
>TRBD1|TRBV9|TRBJ2-7|NA
TGTGCCAGCAGCATCGGGACAGGGGGTTCCTACGAGCAGTACTTC
CASSIGTGGSYEQYF
>TRBD1|TRBV19|TRBJ1-5|NA
TGTGCCAGTAGTATTTCAGGGGGTTCCGGACAGCCCCAGCATTTT
CASSISGGSGQPQHF
>TRBD1|TRBV2|TRBJ2-7|NA
TGTGCCAGCAAGGCCGCCGGGACAGGTGCCTACGAGCAGTACTTC
CASKAAGTGAYEQYF
>NA|TRBV18|TRBJ1-5|NA
TGTGCCAGCTCACGCCTCCCTTCGGAGCCCCAGCATTTT
CASSRLPSEPQHF
>NA|TRBV7-6|TRBJ2-7|NA
TGTGCCAGCAGCCTCGGCGGCGAGCGGTACTTC
CASSLGGERYF
>TRBD1|TRBV7-9|TRBJ1-1|NA
TGTGCCAGCAGCTTAGAGATTAGGACAGGGATGGCTGAAGCTTTCTTT
CASSLEIRTGMAEAFF